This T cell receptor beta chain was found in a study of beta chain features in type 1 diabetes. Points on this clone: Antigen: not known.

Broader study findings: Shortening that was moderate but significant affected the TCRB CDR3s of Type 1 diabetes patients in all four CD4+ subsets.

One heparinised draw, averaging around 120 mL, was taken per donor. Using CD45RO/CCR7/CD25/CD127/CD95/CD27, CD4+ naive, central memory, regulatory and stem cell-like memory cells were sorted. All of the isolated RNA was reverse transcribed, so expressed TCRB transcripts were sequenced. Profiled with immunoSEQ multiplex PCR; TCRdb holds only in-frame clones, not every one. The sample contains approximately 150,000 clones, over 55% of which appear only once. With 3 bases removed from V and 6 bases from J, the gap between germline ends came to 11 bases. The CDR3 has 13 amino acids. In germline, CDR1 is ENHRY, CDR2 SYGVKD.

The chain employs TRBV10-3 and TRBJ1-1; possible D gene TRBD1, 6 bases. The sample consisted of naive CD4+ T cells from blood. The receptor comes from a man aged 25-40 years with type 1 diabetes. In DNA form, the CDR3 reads TGTGCCATCAGTGAATACAGGGTAGCTGAAGCTTTCTTT. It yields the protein CAISEYRVAEAFF.